This entry describes one T cell receptor beta chain. The data stem from a study of blood T cell repertoires in COVID-19. Study as a whole: The United States, Italy and Spain were the sources of the acute and convalescent COVID-19 samples. PBMCs, B-cell-depleted T cells, or T cells provided the cDNA or gDNA that made up the material.

Trimming took 0 bases from V and 6 from J, leaving 11 bases between them. CDR3 length equals 14 residues. CDR1 is MNHNS, CDR2 SASEGT, per germline. Original analysis: The assay estimated nucleated cells by amplifying reference gene primers. Sequencing used immunoSEQ multiplex PCR; TCRdb keeps in-frame clones, though not all of them. D and trimming were read from the DNA, whereas the V and J calls and clone size are those reported in that table. The top ten hold roughly 25% of the sample, which has more than 150,000 clones, roughly 79% seen once. The rearrangement links TRBV6-1 to TRBJ1-2; D is unresolved. Sequenced: peripheral blood. This receptor was obtained from a woman aged 70-85 years with acute or convalescent COVID-19. The CDR3 protein is CASSEALEVDGYTF. For the CDR3, the DNA is TGTGCCAGCAGTGAAGCACTTGAAGTGGATGGCTACACCTTC.